This is a list of T cell receptor beta chains from one sample in a study of T-cell memory formation after mild COVID-19. Each CDR3 protein is one row after TCRdb ran MiXCR on the 5' RACE reads. The repertoire holds roughly 620,000 distinct CDR3 sequences, with over 15% as singletons. Sequenced input: PBMCs or a T cell subset sorted from them (not recorded which). Source of these receptors: an adult woman who had mild COVID-19 (a few samples of this study predate the infection). Cell type and time point are not known. CDR3s include the opening cysteine and the closing phenylalanine or tryptophan. Fields, in order: clone size, V gene, J gene, D gene, CDR3 DNA, CDR3 protein. D genes are given only for firm matches. Size is omitted from some rows. Given values are once, few, many or a class for expanded clones.

many	TRBV7-3	TRBJ2-2	.	TGTGCCAGCAGCTTGGGGGGCACCGGGGAGCTGTTTTTT	CASSLGGTGELFF
few	TRBV7-2	TRBJ2-5	TRBD1	TGTGCCAGCAGGACAGGGGGCGAAAGGAAGACCCAGTACTTC	CASRTGGERKTQYF
many	TRBV20-1	TRBJ2-7	.	TGCAGTGCTAGCCCCGGCTACGAGCAGTACTTC	CSASPGYEQYF
many	TRBV30	TRBJ2-2	.	TGTGCCTGGAGGGGGAACACCGGGGAGCTGTTTTTT	CAWRGNTGELFF
few	TRBV6-2/TRBV6-3	TRBJ2-3	TRBD2	TGTGCCAGCAGCTTCGGGGAGGGCTATACGCAGTATTTT	CASSFGEGYTQYF
few	TRBV10-2	TRBJ1-1	.	TGCGCCAGCAGTGAGTCGTGGGGGCACACTGAAGCTTTCTTT	CASSESWGHTEAFF
few	TRBV11-2	TRBJ2-1	.	TGTGCCAGCAGCTTAGGAGCTAGACCGGGCTCCCTCCACAATGAGCAGTTCTTC	CASSLGARPGSLHNEQFF
many	TRBV7-8	TRBJ2-1	.	TGTGCCAGCAGCGACACAGGGTACAATGAGCAGTTCTTC	CASSDTGYNEQFF
few	TRBV7-2	TRBJ2-3	.	TGTGCCAGCAGCCCCGGGTTAGTCACGCAGTATTTT	CASSPGLVTQYF
few	TRBV2	TRBJ1-1	.	TGTGCCAGCAGGGCGGACGGATTGAACACTGAAGCTTTCTTT	CASRADGLNTEAFF
.	TRBV3-1	TRBJ2-7	.	TGTGCCAGCAGCCATAGGGACTACGAGCAGTACTTC	CASSHRDYEQYF
.	TRBV7-9	TRBJ1-1	.	TGTGCCAGCAGCTTAACCATCTCAGGGTGGGACACTGAAGCTTTCTTT	CASSLTISGWDTEAFF
.	TRBV11-3	TRBJ2-7	.	TGTGCCAGCAGCTCGGATGCTTACGAGCAGTACTTC	CASSSDAYEQYF
few	TRBV7-3	TRBJ2-4	.	TGTGCCAGCAGCCCCCAGACACTCCGTCTAGCCAAAAACATTCAGTACTTC	CASSPQTLRLAKNIQYF
.	TRBV7-7	TRBJ2-1	TRBD2	TGTGCCAGCAGCTTGGGAACTAGCGGGGGGAACAATGAGCAGTTCTTC	CASSLGTSGGNNEQFF
many	TRBV5-1	TRBJ1-1	.	TGCGCCAGCAGCTTCAGCGCGGGGAACACTGAAGCTTTCTTT	CASSFSAGNTEAFF
few	TRBV12-3/TRBV12-4	TRBJ2-7	.	TGTGCCAGCAGTGTCGACAGGCTTTACTACGAGCAGTACTTC	CASSVDRLYYEQYF
.	TRBV23-1	TRBJ2-1	.	TGCGCCAGCAGCCCAGACCAGGGGAGAACCAATGAGCAGTTCTTC	CASSPDQGRTNEQFF
few	TRBV7-9	TRBJ2-3	.	TGTGCCAGCAGCCTCTCCCGGGGCCACACAGATACGCAGTATTTT	CASSLSRGHTDTQYF
.	TRBV5-1	TRBJ1-1	TRBD1	TGCGCCAGCAGCTCGGGACAGGGAGTTGAAGCTTTCTTT	CASSSGQGVEAFF
few	TRBV3-1	TRBJ1-2	TRBD1	TGTGCCAGCAGGAGACAGGGAGGGGACGAATTTGGATATGGCTACACCTTC	CASRRQGGDEFGYGYTF
few	TRBV7-2	TRBJ1-1	.	TGTGCCAGCAGCTTAGAAGGGAAGTACACTGAAGCTTTCTTT	CASSLEGKYTEAFF
few	TRBV24-1	TRBJ2-3	.	TGTGCCACCAGTGATTTCGGGCGGGGCTACACAGATACGCAGTATTTT	CATSDFGRGYTDTQYF
few	TRBV7-2	TRBJ2-3	.	TGTGCCAGCAGCTCGATGGAGCCGAATACGCAGTATTTT	CASSSMEPNTQYF
few	TRBV5-4	TRBJ2-7	.	TGTGCCAGCAGCATACCGGGCTACGAGCAGTACTTC	CASSIPGYEQYF
few	TRBV19	TRBJ2-3	TRBD1	TGTGCCAGTAGTACACAGACAGGGGGGATTCCAGATACGCAGTATTTT	CASSTQTGGIPDTQYF